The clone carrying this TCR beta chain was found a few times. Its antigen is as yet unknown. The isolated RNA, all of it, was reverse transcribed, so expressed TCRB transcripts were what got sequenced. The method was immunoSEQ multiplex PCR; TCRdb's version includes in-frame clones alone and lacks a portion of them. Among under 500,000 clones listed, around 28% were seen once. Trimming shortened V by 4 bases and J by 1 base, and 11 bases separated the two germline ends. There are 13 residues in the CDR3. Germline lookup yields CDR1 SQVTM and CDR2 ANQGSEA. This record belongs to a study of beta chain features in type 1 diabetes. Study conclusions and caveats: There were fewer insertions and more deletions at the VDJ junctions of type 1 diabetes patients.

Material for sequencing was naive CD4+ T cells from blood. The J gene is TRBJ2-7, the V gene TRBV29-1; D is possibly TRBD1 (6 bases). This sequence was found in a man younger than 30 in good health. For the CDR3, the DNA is TGCAGCGTTGGTTTTCAGGGGTCCTACGAGCAGTACTTC. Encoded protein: CSVGFQGSYEQYF.